A selection of T cell receptor beta chains follows, all from one sample in a study of shared clonotypes between healthy human individuals. The protocol was immunoSEQ multiplex PCR, while the TCRdb copy is restricted to in-frame clones and leaves out a portion. The table includes some 1.5 million clones, around 97% detected once. Material for sequencing was naive CD4+ T cells sorted from blood. The receptors were sampled from a man aged 30 to 45 in good health. Both conserved end residues are part of each CDR3. Each record gives: CDR3 DNA, CDR3 protein, clone size, V gene, CDR3 length, J gene, D gene. The D gene is left open where the match is weak. A row's size may be missing; if present it is once, few, many or a size class.

CDR3 DNA: TGTGCCAGCAGCGTACTAGCGGGAGTCACCTACAATGAGCAGTTCTTC
CDR3 protein: CASSVLAGVTYNEQFF
clone size: NA
V gene: TRBV9
CDR3 length: 16
J gene: TRBJ2-1
D gene: TRBD2

CDR3 DNA: TGCGCCAGCAGCTTTGCGGGGATCCCCTACAATGAGCAGTTCTTC
CDR3 protein: CASSFAGIPYNEQFF
clone size: NA
V gene: TRBV5-1
CDR3 length: 15
J gene: TRBJ2-1
D gene: NA

CDR3 DNA: TGTGCCAGTAGTTCCCCTTTGGACAGGAGAAAATCCTACAATGAGCAGTTCTTC
CDR3 protein: CASSSPLDRRKSYNEQFF
clone size: NA
V gene: TRBV19
CDR3 length: 18
J gene: TRBJ2-1
D gene: TRBD1

CDR3 DNA: TGTGCCAGCACCAACACCCCAGACAGGGCAAATCAGCCCCAGCATTTT
CDR3 protein: CASTNTPDRANQPQHF
clone size: NA
V gene: TRBV7-9
CDR3 length: 16
J gene: TRBJ1-5
D gene: TRBD1

CDR3 DNA: TGTGCCAGCATAGACGTGTCCCTATACGAGCAGTACTTC
CDR3 protein: CASIDVSLYEQYF
clone size: once
V gene: TRBV2
CDR3 length: 13
J gene: TRBJ2-7
D gene: NA

CDR3 DNA: TGCGCCAGCAGCTACGACCCCTTAAGCTGGGTTGGCTACACCTTC
CDR3 protein: CASSYDPLSWVGYTF
clone size: NA
V gene: TRBV5-1
CDR3 length: 15
J gene: TRBJ1-2
D gene: NA

CDR3 DNA: TGTGCCAGCAGTTTGAGACAGGGTTTTGGGACAGATACGCAGTATTTT
CDR3 protein: CASSLRQGFGTDTQYF
clone size: NA
V gene: TRBV28
CDR3 length: 16
J gene: TRBJ2-3
D gene: TRBD1

CDR3 DNA: TGTGCCAGCAGCTTAGGGGAGATAGCGGGAGTTCCCTACGAGCAGTACTTC
CDR3 protein: CASSLGEIAGVPYEQYF
clone size: NA
V gene: TRBV7-2
CDR3 length: 17
J gene: TRBJ2-7
D gene: TRBD2

CDR3 DNA: TGTGCCAGCAGCTTGGAGCTAGCGGGCGGGGCGGATACGCAGTATTTT
CDR3 protein: CASSLELAGGADTQYF
clone size: NA
V gene: TRBV5-4
CDR3 length: 16
J gene: TRBJ2-3
D gene: TRBD2

CDR3 DNA: TGTGCCAGTAGTAAAAACCCTCATCCCCAATCTAGTGAGCAGTACTTC
CDR3 protein: CASSKNPHPQSSEQYF
clone size: NA
V gene: TRBV19
CDR3 length: 16
J gene: TRBJ2-7
D gene: NA

CDR3 DNA: TGCGCCAGCAGCCCGAATACAGCGAACACTGAAGCTTTCTTT
CDR3 protein: CASSPNTANTEAFF
clone size: NA
V gene: TRBV5-1
CDR3 length: 14
J gene: TRBJ1-1
D gene: NA

CDR3 DNA: TGTGCCAGCAGTTACGGTGCGGTCAGGGAGGAAACTGAAGCTTTCTTT
CDR3 protein: CASSYGAVREETEAFF
clone size: NA
V gene: TRBV6-5
CDR3 length: 16
J gene: TRBJ1-1
D gene: NA

CDR3 DNA: TGTGCCAGCACCCGACAGGGGGCACGTACTGAAGCTTTCTTT
CDR3 protein: CASTRQGARTEAFF
clone size: NA
V gene: TRBV6-5
CDR3 length: 14
J gene: TRBJ1-1
D gene: TRBD1